The clone carrying this T cell receptor (beta chain) was seen ten or more times. TCRdb processed the RT-PCR reads anew with MiXCR; each CDR3 protein has one entry. The sample includes about 700,000 distinct CDR3 sequences, approximately 15% of them seen just once. Germline values: CDR1 DFQATT, CDR2 SNEGSKA (reference sequence). The J segment lost 5 bases and the V segment lost 6 bases, leaving 8 bases of the junction unmatched. The CDR3 is 13 amino acids. Sequencing was carried out using memory CD4+ T cells from blood. The clonotype was recovered from a female donor in good health, serving as a healthy control. V usage is TRBV20-1 and J usage is TRBJ2-7; 9 nucleotides line up with TRBD1. This chain's CDR3 is CSAGGTGTNEQYF. Here the CDR3 DNA reads TGCAGTGCCGGGGGGACAGGGACCAACGAGCAGTACTTC.